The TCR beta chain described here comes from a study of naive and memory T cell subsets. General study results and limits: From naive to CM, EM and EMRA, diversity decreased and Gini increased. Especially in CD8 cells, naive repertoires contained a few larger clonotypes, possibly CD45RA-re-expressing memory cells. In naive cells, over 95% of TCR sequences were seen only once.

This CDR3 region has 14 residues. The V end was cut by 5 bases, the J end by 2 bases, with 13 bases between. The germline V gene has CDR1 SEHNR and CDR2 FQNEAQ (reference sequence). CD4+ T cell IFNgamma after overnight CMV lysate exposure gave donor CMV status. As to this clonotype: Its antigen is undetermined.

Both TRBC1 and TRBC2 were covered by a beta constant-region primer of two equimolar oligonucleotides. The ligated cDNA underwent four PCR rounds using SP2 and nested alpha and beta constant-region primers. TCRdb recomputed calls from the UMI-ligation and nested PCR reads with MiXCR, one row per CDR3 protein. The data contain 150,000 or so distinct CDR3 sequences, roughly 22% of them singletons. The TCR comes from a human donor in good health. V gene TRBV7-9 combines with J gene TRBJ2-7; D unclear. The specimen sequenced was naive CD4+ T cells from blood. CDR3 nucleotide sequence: TGTGCCAGCAGCCATAACATAGGAACCTACGAGCAGTACTTC. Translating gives CASSHNIGTYEQYF.